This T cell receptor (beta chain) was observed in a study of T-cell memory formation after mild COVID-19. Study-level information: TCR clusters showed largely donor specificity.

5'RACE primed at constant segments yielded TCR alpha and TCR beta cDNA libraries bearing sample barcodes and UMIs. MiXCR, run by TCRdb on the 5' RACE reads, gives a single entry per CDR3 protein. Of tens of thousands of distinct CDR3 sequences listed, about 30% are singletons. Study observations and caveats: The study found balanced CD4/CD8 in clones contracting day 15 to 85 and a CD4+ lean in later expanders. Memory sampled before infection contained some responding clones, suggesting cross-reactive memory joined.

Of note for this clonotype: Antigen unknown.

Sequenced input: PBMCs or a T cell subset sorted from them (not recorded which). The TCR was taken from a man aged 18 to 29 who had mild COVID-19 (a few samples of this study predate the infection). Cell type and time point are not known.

CDR3 sequence (DNA): TGCGCCAGCAGCCAATTCGGACACCTTCGGACAGATACGCAGTATTTT. Translating gives CASSQFGHLRTDTQYF. The V call is TRBV4-3, the J call TRBJ2-3, with D perhaps matching TRBD1 (5 bases). The CDR3 has 16 amino acids. Germline CDR1 reads LGHNA; CDR2 reads YSLEER. The germline V and J ends were trimmed by 2 bases and 3 bases, with 15 bases remaining between them.